The source of this T cell receptor (beta chain) is a study of T cell changes during pregnancy in multiple sclerosis (dated by TCRdb to the late 2010s). With respect to the entire study: In women with multiple sclerosis, the researchers looked at how the T cell repertoire shifted as pregnancy progressed.

The library was built by means of the immunoSEQ multiplex PCR assay. Here the immuneACCESS table is served through TCRdb, limited to in-frame sequences with V and J called. Missing clones are a known gap in these copies; in checked studies unresolved V genes cover under half, and the rest lacks a known reason. Counted in this sample were some 85,000 clones; roughly 95% of them appeared once. The ten largest clones capture 1.1% of the sample. In regard to this clone: What antigen it recognizes has not been identified. No base quality information exists; no much larger clone differs at one position.

The CDR3 covers 14 residues, taking in both the cysteine and the phenylalanine. Of all the DNA, just the CDR3 is kept, 42 bases in frame from base 1. In the germline V gene, CDR1 corresponds to SGHTA and CDR2 to FQGNSA. V and J are trimmed by 3 bases and 6 bases, and the gene matches miss 7 bases of the junction. Specimen: peripheral blood, collected in the second trimester of pregnancy. The sequence was collected from a female donor with multiple sclerosis, enrolled in a pregnancy study. This receptor chain uses TRBV7-2 and TRBJ1-2; TRBD1 aligns with 7 central bases. The CDR3 has the sequence CASSFQTGRDGYTF. The base sequence is TGTGCCAGCAGCTTCCAGACAGGGCGGGATGGCTACACCTTC.